Sequencing of this T cell receptor (beta chain) was carried out in a study of monozygotic twins with inflammatory bowel disease. Study results and caveats: Repertoire similarity was not found to differ between concordant and discordant twins, possibly from limited power.

Concerning this clonotype itself: What it binds is unknown.

Total RNA from whole blood was isolated with no T cell sorting. CDR3 length: 12 amino acids. From germline, CDR1 is DFQATT and CDR2 SNEGSKA (reference sequence). Through template switching, UMIs that included a 6-nucleotide sample barcode were added. TCRdb reprocessed the 5' RACE reads; each CDR3 protein has one entry and no DNA is given. The sample's table shows about 300,000 distinct CDR3 sequences. This clonotype originated in a human donor with ulcerative colitis or Crohn's disease, or a healthy co-twin of an affected twin (not recorded which). The chain recombines TRBV20-1 with TRBJ1-2; the TCRdb call, TRBD1, lacks DNA for checking. The sample taken for sequencing was blood. This CDR3 is CSARAGAFGYTF.